Detailed here is one T cell receptor beta chain. Profiling relied on immunoSEQ multiplex PCR, and the TCRdb table lists in-frame clones only, not all of them. The sample yields about 56,000 clones, over 85% seen once. This sample is part of a study of technical replicates of blood from several donors. The receptor's source is a human donor in good health. Some clones in this sample may be carry-over from other donors' samples. What was sequenced was PBMCs.

DNA of the CDR3: TGCGCCAGCAGCTTGTACGGGGGGAACACTGAAGCTTTCTTT. It encodes CASSLYGGNTEAFF. V and J are TRBV5-1 and TRBJ1-1; tentative D call: TRBD1 (5 bases). Germline loops: CDR1 SGHRS, CDR2 YFSETQ. The CDR3 covers 14 residues. The V and J ends lost 1 base and 1 base respectively, with 8 bases between them.